The 3 T cell receptor beta chains presented below share a single source sample, sequenced in a study of blood T cell repertoires in COVID-19 (dated by TCRdb to 2018 to 2021). Library preparation was by the immunoSEQ multiplex PCR assay. The table was pulled from immuneACCESS by TCRdb, which kept in-frame rearrangements only. Such tables lose some clones; where checked, under half of the loss comes from unresolved V genes, and the rest has no known cause. This sample gives about 130,000 clones in total; more than 70% of them show up just once. The ten most abundant clones make up approximately 5.3% of the sample. The sequenced sample consisted of peripheral blood. Every receptor here comes from a human donor in a cohort sampled during active COVID-19.

The V call is TRBV10-3, the J call TRBJ1-2; 7 bases are shared with TRBD1. Germline V gene lookup returns CDR1 ENHRY and CDR2 SYGVKD. The V gene end was trimmed by 2 bases and the J gene end by 7 bases; junction bases not matched to a gene: 7. This CDR3 spans 14 amino acids. CDR3 loop: CAISEPRDRAGYTF. In nucleotides, the CDR3 is TGTGCCATCAGTGAGCCGCGGGACAGAGCTGGCTACACCTTC.

The J gene is TRBJ1-2, the V gene TRBV7-9, with D possibly matching TRBD1 (5 bases). Between the trimmed V and J ends, which lost 2 bases and 7 bases, there was a span of 8 bases. The CDR3 consists of 12 residues. Germline CDR1 SEHNR, CDR2 FQNEAQ (reference sequence). The CDR3 DNA sequence: TGTGCCAGCAGCTTAAGCGGGGCTGGCTACACCTTC. Translating gives CASSLSGAGYTF.

The V and J genes are TRBV6-5 and TRBJ2-3; D is unclear. Looked up from germline, CDR1 is MNHEY and CDR2 is SVGAGI. This CDR3 has 13 residues. The ends were cut back, 7 bases at V and 10 bases at J, with 18 bases in the middle. This CDR3 is CASNAQPYQAQYF. The CDR3 coding sequence is TGTGCCAGCAATGCACAGCCGTACCAGGCGCAGTATTTT.